Presented here are 9 T cell receptor beta chains from one specimen sequenced in a study of metastatic and nonmetastatic thyroid tumors. Patients were all untreated before their thyroid surgery. TCRdb ran MiXCR on the PCR reads. The table includes 21,000 or so clones, roughly 22% detected once. What was sequenced was blood. These receptors were taken from a female donor with papillary thyroid cancer or a benign thyroid nodule (not recorded which). Some clones in this sample may be carry-over from other donors' samples.

The chain has TRBV6-9 and TRBJ2-5; D is ambiguous. Germline assignment: CDR1 MNHGY and CDR2 SVAAGI. The CDR3 spans 12 residues. The V end lost 3 bases, the J end lost 6 bases, and 8 bases lay between the germline ends. DNA of the CDR3: TGTGCCAGCAGTTACTTCCGGAAGACCCAGTACTTC. Its protein product is CASSYFRKTQYF.

With respect to this clone: The conserved closing phenylalanine or tryptophan is absent in this CDR3, likely reflecting a read error. The chain couples TRBV29-1 to TRBJ2-7, with 7 bases lining up with TRBD2. CDR1 SQVTM and CDR2 ANQGSEA come from the germline V gene. This CDR3 contains 11 residues. Trimming took 1 base from V and 10 from J; bases not matched to a gene: 4. The CDR3 sequence is CSVEVGGDQYY. CDR3 bases: TGCAGCGTTGAAGTGGGGGGGGATCAGTACTAC.

On this clone: Germline and junction disagree at one end, which may indicate a read error. J is TRBJ2-7 and V is TRBV11-2; 9 nucleotides line up with TRBD1. This CDR3 comprises 14 residues. CDR1 is SGHAT, CDR2 FQNNGV, per germline. The DNA of the CDR3 is TGTTCCAGTAGCTTACAGGGGGCCGTCTACGAGCAGTACTTC. Protein product: CSSSLQGAVYEQYF.

This clone was counted a few times. The genes are TRBV12-3 or TRBV12-4 and TRBJ1-1; D is ambiguous. With 3 bases removed from V and 4 bases from J, the gap between germline ends came to 12 bases. The CDR3 totals 14 residues. CDR3 sequence: CASSFQGSGTEAFF. CDR3 DNA: TGTGCCAGCAGTTTTCAAGGGTCCGGCACTGAAGCTTTCTTT.

There are many counts of this clone. J is TRBJ1-5 and V is TRBV6-2 or TRBV6-3; TRBD1 is a possible D gene (5 bases). The CDR3 contains 14 residues. V was cut by 8 bases and J by 4 bases, with 15 bases left in between. Germline V gene lookup returns CDR1 MNHEY and CDR2 SVGEGT. The CDR3 nucleotides are TGTGCCAGCCAGGGAGTTCTGAGAAATCAGCCCCAGCATTTT. Translating it yields CASQGVLRNQPQHF.

In this sample, this clone turned up many times. This chain links TRBV6-2 or TRBV6-3 with TRBJ2-5; D tentatively fits TRBD1 or TRBD2 (5 bases each). The length of the CDR3 is 15 residues. Trimming removed 5 bases at V and 1 base at J, with 14 bases between. Germline V gene sequence: CDR1 MNHEY, CDR2 SVGEGT. The CDR3 sequence: CASSRRWGRQETQYF. CDR3 nucleotide sequence: TGTGCCAGCAGTCGCCGGTGGGGACGCCAAGAGACCCAGTACTTC.

The genes are TRBV30 and TRBJ1-1, with D unclear. Germline CDR1 reads GTSNPN; CDR2 reads SVGIG (reference sequence). The CDR3 spans 12 residues. Trimming shortened V by 2 bases and J by 1 base, and 5 bases separated the two germline ends. The CDR3 nucleotides read TGTGCCTGGAGTTGGGAGAACACTGAAGCTTTCTTT. Its translation: CAWSWENTEAFF.

This clone turned up a few times. In DNA form, the CDR3 reads TGCGCCAGCAGTCCCGGGTTTAACTATGGCTACACCTTC. This gives the protein CASSPGFNYGYTF. The rearrangement links TRBV10-2 to TRBJ1-2, with D unresolved. CDR1 is WSHSY, CDR2 SAAADI, per germline. This CDR3 region has 13 residues. The V end was cut by 5 bases, the J end by 1 base, with 8 bases between.

A few counts support this clone. J is TRBJ2-2 and V is TRBV19, with D maybe TRBD1 (6 bases). The CDR3 has 14 amino acids. Germline V CDR1 and CDR2: LNHDA, SQIVND (reference sequence). The V gene lost 10 bases and the J gene lost 0 bases, with 12 bases spanning the gap. The CDR3 here is CATKRTANTGELFF. The CDR3 DNA follows: TGTGCCACAAAAAGGACAGCGAACACCGGGGAGCTGTTTTTT.